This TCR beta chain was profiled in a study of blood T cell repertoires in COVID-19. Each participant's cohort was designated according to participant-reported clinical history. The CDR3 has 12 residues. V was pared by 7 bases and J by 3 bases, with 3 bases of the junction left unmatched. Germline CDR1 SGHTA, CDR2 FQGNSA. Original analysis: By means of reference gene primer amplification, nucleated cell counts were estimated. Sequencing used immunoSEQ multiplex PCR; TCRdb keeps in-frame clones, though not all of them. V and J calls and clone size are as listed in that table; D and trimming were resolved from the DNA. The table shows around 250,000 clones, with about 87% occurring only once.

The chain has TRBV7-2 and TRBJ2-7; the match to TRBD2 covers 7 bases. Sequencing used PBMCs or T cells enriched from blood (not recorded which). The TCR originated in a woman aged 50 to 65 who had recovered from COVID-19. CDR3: CASISGGYEQYF. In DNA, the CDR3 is TGTGCCAGCATATCGGGGGGCTACGAGCAGTACTTC.